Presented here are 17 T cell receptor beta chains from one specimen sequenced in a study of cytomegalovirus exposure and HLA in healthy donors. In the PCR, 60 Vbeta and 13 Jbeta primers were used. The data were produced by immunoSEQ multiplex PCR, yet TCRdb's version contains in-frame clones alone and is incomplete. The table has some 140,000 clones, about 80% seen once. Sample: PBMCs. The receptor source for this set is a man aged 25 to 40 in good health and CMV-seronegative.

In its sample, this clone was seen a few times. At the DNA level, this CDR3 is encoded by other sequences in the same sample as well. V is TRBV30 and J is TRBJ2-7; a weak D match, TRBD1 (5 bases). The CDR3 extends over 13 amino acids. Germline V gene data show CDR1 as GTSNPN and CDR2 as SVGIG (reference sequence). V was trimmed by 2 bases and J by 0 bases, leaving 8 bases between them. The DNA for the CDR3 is TGTGCCTGGAGTAGGGGTCTCTCCTACGAGCAGTACTTC. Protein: CAWSRGLSYEQYF.

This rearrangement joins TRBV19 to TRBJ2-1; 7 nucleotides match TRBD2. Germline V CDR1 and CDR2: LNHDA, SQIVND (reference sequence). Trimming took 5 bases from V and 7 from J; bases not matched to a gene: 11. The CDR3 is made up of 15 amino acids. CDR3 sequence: CASSYLAGERNEQFF. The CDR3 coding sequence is TGTGCCAGTAGTTACTTGGCGGGAGAACGGAATGAGCAGTTCTTC.

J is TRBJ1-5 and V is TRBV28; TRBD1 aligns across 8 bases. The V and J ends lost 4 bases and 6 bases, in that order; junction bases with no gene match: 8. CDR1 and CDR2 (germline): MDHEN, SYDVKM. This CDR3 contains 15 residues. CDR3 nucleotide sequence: TGTGCCAGCAGTTCCCTTTCGGGGACAGGTCAGCCCCAGCATTTT. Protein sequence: CASSSLSGTGQPQHF.

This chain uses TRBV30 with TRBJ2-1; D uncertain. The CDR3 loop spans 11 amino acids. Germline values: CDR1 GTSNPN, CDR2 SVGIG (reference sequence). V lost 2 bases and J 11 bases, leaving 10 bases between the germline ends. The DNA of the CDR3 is TGTGCCTGGAGTAACTATGATAAGCAGTTCTTC. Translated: CAWSNYDKQFF.

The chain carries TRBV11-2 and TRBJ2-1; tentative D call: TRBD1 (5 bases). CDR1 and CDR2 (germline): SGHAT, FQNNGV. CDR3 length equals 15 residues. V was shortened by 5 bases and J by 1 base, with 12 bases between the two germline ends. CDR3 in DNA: TGTGCCAGCAGCGAAACAGGTGTTTCCTACAATGAGCAGTTCTTC. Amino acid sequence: CASSETGVSYNEQFF. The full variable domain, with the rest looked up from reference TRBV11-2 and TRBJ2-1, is EAGVAQSPRYKIIEKRQSVAFWCNPISGHATLYWYQQILGQGPKLLIQFQNNGVVDDSQLPKDRFSAERLKGVDSTLKIQPAKLEDSAVYLCASSETGVSYNEQFFGPGTRLTVL.

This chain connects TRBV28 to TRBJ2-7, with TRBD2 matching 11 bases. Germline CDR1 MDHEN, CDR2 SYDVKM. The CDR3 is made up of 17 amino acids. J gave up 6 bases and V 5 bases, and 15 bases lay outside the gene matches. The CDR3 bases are TGTGCCAGCAGTGGCACTAGCGGGAGTGACGGATTTGGCGAGCAGTACTTC. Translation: CASSGTSGSDGFGEQYF.

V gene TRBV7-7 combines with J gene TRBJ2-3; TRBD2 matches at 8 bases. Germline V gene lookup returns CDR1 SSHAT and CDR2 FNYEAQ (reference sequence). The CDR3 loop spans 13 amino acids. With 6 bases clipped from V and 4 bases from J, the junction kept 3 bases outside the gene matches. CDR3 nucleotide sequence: TGTGCCAGCAGTTCTAGCGGGCCAGATACGCAGTATTTT. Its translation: CASSSSGPDTQYF.

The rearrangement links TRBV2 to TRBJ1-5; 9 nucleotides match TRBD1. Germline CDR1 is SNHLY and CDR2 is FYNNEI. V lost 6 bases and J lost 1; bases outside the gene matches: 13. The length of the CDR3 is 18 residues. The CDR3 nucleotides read TGTGCCAGCAGCTCCGGGACAGGGATGAGTAGGAGCAATCAGCCCCAGCATTTT. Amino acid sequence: CASSSGTGMSRSNQPQHF.

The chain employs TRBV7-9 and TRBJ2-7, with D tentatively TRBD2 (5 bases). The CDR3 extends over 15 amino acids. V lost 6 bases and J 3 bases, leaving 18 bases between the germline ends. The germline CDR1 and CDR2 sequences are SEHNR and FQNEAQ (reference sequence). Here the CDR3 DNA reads TGTGCCAGCAGTCTAACCTTAGCGTCCTTCTACGAGCAGTACTTC. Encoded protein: CASSLTLASFYEQYF.

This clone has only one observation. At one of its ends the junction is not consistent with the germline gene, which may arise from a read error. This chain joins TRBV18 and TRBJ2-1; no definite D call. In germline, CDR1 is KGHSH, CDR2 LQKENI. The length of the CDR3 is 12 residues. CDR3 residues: CASSPHGNEQFF. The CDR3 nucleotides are TGTGCCAGCTCCCCACACGGGAATGAGCAGTTCTTC.

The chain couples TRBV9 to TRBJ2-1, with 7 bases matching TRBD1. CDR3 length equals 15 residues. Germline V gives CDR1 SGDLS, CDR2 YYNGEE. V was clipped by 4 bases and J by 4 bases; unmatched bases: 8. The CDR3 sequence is CASSPPPGQYNEQFF. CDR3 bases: TGTGCCAGCAGCCCCCCTCCGGGACAGTACAATGAGCAGTTCTTC.

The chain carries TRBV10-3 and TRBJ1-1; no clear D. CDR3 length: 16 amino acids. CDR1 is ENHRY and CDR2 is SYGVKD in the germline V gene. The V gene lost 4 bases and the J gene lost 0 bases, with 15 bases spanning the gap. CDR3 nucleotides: TGTGCCATCAGTGTAGGAGGGAGGCCCCTGAACACTGAAGCTTTCTTT. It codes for CAISVGGRPLNTEAFF.

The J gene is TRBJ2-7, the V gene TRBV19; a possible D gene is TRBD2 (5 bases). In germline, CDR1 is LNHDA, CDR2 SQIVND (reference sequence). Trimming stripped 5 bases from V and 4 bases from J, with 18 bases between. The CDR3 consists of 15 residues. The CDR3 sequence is CASSPGSSVGYEQYF. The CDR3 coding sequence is TGTGCCAGTAGTCCCGGAAGTAGCGTCGGATACGAGCAGTACTTC.

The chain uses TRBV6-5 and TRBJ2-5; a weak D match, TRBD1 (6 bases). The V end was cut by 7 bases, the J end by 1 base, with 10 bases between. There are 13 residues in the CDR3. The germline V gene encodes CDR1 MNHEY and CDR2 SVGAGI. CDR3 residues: CASTETGQETQYF. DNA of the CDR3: TGTGCCAGCACCGAGACAGGCCAAGAGACCCAGTACTTC.

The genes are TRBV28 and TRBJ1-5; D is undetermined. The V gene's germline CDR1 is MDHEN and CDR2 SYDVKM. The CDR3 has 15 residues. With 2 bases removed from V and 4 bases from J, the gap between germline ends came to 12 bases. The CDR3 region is CASSLETVRNQPQHF. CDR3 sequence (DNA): TGTGCCAGCAGTTTAGAAACAGTCAGAAATCAGCCCCAGCATTTT.

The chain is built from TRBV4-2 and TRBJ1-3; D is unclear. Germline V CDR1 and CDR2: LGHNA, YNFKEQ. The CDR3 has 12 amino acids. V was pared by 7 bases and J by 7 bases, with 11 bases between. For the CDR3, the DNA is TGTGCCAGCACCACAAGCGAGAACACCATATATTTT. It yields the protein CASTTSENTIYF.

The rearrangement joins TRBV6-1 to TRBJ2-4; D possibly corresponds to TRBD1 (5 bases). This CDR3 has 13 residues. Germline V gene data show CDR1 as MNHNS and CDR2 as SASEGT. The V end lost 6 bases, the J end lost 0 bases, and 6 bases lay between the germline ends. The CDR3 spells CASRTVAKNIQYF. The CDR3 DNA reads TGTGCCAGCAGGACAGTAGCCAAAAACATTCAGTACTTC.